The source of this T cell receptor (beta chain) is a study of T cell changes during pregnancy in multiple sclerosis. Measured with immunoSEQ multiplex PCR; TCRdb has only the in-frame clones, and not every one. The table lists about 85,000 clones, about nine tenths of them singletons, with roughly 2.5% in the top ten. The receptor was derived from a female donor with multiple sclerosis, enrolled in a pregnancy study. Source: peripheral blood, taken in the first trimester of pregnancy.

In DNA, the CDR3 is TGTGCCAGCAGCAAAGGGGGGGTCGTGTGTGATTATAGCAATCAGCCCCAGCATTTT. Translation: CASSKGGVVCDYSNQPQHF. The chain couples TRBV21-1 to TRBJ1-5. TRBV21-1 is a pseudogene locus. The CDR3 sequence is 19 residues long.